This T cell receptor (beta chain) comes out of a study of tumor-infiltrating lymphocytes in primary liver carcinoma. There are 17 residues in the CDR3. Taking 20-30 mg of unsorted bulk tissue, the authors co-extracted RNA and DNA. Through surgical resection, the patients' primary liver carcinoma was treated. More than 75% viable tumor cells made up every tumor sample. About this clonotype itself: One junction end does not reproduce the germline sequence, and a read error may be involved.

TCR beta cDNA was prepared out of roughly 500 ng total RNA by means of a constant-region primer. Slightly modified ARM-PCR, run as three nested multiplex PCR rounds, produced the TCR beta libraries. It was with TRBV1-TRBV30 forward primers and a C-beta reverse primer that the first two PCR rounds were run, at about 9 cycles each. TCRdb called the multiplex PCR reads again in MiXCR, with one record for every CDR3 protein. This table has fewer than 250,000 distinct CDR3 sequences, about 82% appearing once. This sequence was found in a man aged 35 to 55 with primary liver carcinoma and hepatitis B virus infection. The sample comprised tumor tissue from primary liver carcinoma. The chain combines TRBV12-3 or TRBV12-4 with TRBJ1-5, with D possibly TRBD1 on 6 matching bases. The DNA of the CDR3 is TGTGCCAGCAGATTCGGCGGGACACGCTATAGCAATCAGCCCCAGCTTTTT. Translating it yields CASRFGGTRYSNQPQLF.